The 12 T cell receptor beta chains below were found in one sample sequenced in a study of cytomegalovirus exposure and HLA in healthy donors (TCRdb year 2017). The protocol used for the library was the immunoSEQ multiplex PCR assay. The multiplex PCR relied on a mix of 60 forward primers for TCR Vbeta segments and 13 reverse primers for TCR Jbeta segments. Not all clones reach the TCRdb copy of this immuneACCESS table, which keeps in-frame sequences only. Checked studies attribute under half of the gap to unresolved V genes and leave the rest unexplained. This sample has fewer than 200,000 clones in its table, and roughly 80% of those were observed once. Roughly a tenth of the sample is held by the ten biggest clonotypes. The sample taken for sequencing was PBMCs. The receptors derive from a man aged 45-65 years in good health and CMV-seropositive.

J is TRBJ1-3 and V is TRBV29-1; 8 bases fit TRBD1. Germline CDR1 is SQVTM and CDR2 is ANQGSEA. Germline trimming cut 2 bases from V and 0 bases from J; bases unmatched to any gene: 6. CDR3 length equals 16 residues. CDR3 region: CSVEYRGINSGNTIYF. CDR3 in DNA: TGCAGCGTTGAATACAGGGGGATCAACTCTGGAAACACCATATATTTT.

The chain recombines TRBV29-1 with TRBJ2-6; unclear D gene. CDR3 size: 13 residues. V was shortened by 6 bases and J by 0 bases, with 6 bases between the two germline ends. Germline V gene sequence: CDR1 SQVTM, CDR2 ANQGSEA. CDR3 bases: TGCAGCGTCGAATACTCTGGGGCCAACGTCCTGACTTTC. Its translation is CSVEYSGANVLTF.

J is TRBJ2-2 and V is TRBV9; 10 bases line up with TRBD1. Germline loops: CDR1 SGDLS, CDR2 YYNGEE. This CDR3 comprises 18 residues. Trimming took 1 base from V and 7 from J; bases not matched to a gene: 13. The CDR3 DNA is TGTGCCAGCAGCGTAAGGGACAGGGGTATCATGGGCGGCGGGGAGCTGTTTTTT. Its protein is CASSVRDRGIMGGGELFF.

The chain uses TRBV5-5 and TRBJ2-1, with D unresolved. Germline CDR1 and CDR2: SGHKS and YYEKEE (reference sequence). The CDR3 is made up of 15 amino acids. V was clipped by 0 bases and J by 1 base, with 8 bases between them. This CDR3 reads CASSLEKESYNEQFF. CDR3 in DNA: TGTGCCAGCAGCTTGGAAAAGGAGTCCTACAATGAGCAGTTCTTC.

A word on this clone: Other DNA sequences from this sample encode an identical CDR3 as well. The chain recombines TRBV6-5 with TRBJ2-7; TRBD1 aligns across 11 bases. CDR1 is MNHEY and CDR2 is SVGAGI in the germline V gene. With 0 bases clipped from V and 7 bases from J, the junction kept 5 bases outside the gene matches. This CDR3 spans 15 amino acids. The CDR3 DNA follows: TGTGCCAGCAGTTACTCCGGACAGGGGGCGAGAGAGCAGTACTTC. It yields the protein CASSYSGQGAREQYF.

The rearrangement joins TRBV5-1 to TRBJ2-7; 9 bases map to TRBD1. V was pared by 4 bases and J by 0 bases, with 5 bases of the junction left unmatched. This CDR3 contains 15 residues. Germline-derived CDR1 and CDR2 are SGHRS and YFSETQ. The CDR3 bases are TGCGCCAGCAGCGACCGACAGGGGGGCTCCTACGAGCAGTACTTC. Its translation is CASSDRQGGSYEQYF.

The chain recombines TRBV7-9 with TRBJ1-5, with D uncertain. Looked up from germline, CDR1 is SEHNR and CDR2 is FQNEAQ (reference sequence). The CDR3 loop spans 13 amino acids. V was shortened by 4 bases and J by 4 bases, with 8 bases between the two germline ends. Here the CDR3 reads CASSSDLNQPQHF. The CDR3 DNA sequence: TGTGCCAGCAGCTCGGACTTAAATCAGCCCCAGCATTTT.

The chain carries TRBV11-2 and TRBJ2-5; 8 positions match TRBD1. This CDR3 region has 14 residues. Trimming cost V 2 bases and J 5 bases; bases outside gene matches: 4. Germline loops: CDR1 SGHAT, CDR2 FQNNGV. The CDR3: CASSLQDRVETQYF. The DNA of the CDR3 is TGTGCCAGCAGCTTACAGGACAGGGTTGAGACCCAGTACTTC.

On this clone: At one of its ends the junction is not consistent with the germline gene, which may arise from a read error. V is TRBV7-7 and J is TRBJ2-7; 7 nucleotides match TRBD2. Looked up from germline, CDR1 is SSHAT and CDR2 is FNYEAQ (reference sequence). This CDR3 spans 14 amino acids. CDR3 sequence (DNA): TGTGCTAGCAGCAAAGACCCCGGGGGGTACGAGCAGTACTTC. Protein sequence: CASSKDPGGYEQYF. Variable domain in full (rest from reference TRBV7-7 and TRBJ2-7): GAGVSQSPRYKVTKRGQDVTLRCDPISSHATLYWYQQALGQGPEFLTYFNYEAQPDKSGLPSDRFSAERPEGSISTLTIQRTEQRDSAMYRCASSKDPGGYEQYFGPGTRLTVT.

V gene TRBV4-3 combines with J gene TRBJ2-3; D unresolved. Germline CDR1 reads LGHNA; CDR2 reads YSLEER. The CDR3 consists of 11 residues. Trimming shortened V by 4 bases and J by 6 bases, and 5 bases separated the two germline ends. The CDR3 sequence: CASSREDTQYF. CDR3 sequence (DNA): TGCGCCAGCAGCCGCGAGGATACGCAGTATTTT.

The chain recombines TRBV5-4 with TRBJ2-7; TRBD1 is a possible D gene (6 bases). Trimming stripped 4 bases from V and 5 bases from J, with 10 bases between. Germline CDR1 reads SGHNT; CDR2 reads YYREEE (reference sequence). The CDR3 runs to 12 residues. The CDR3 nucleotides read TGTGCCAGCAGCCCGGGACAAGACGAGCAGTACTTC. It codes for CASSPGQDEQYF.

The V and J genes are TRBV6-5 and TRBJ2-7; TRBD2 is a possible D gene (5 bases). V was clipped by 6 bases and J by 3 bases, with 18 bases between them. The V gene's germline CDR1 is MNHEY and CDR2 SVGAGI. The CDR3 runs 15 residues. CDR3 DNA sequence: TGTGCCAGCAGCGACACCGGGGTAGTTAACTACGAGCAGTACTTC. Its translation is CASSDTGVVNYEQYF.